This T cell receptor (beta chain) was recorded in a study of STAT5B mutations in CD4+ large granular lymphocyte leukemia (dated by TCRdb to between 2021 and 2024). Background on the whole study: Among healthy controls, the CDR3 'QG' motif was associated with a particular HLA allele. The TCRbeta repertoires of CD4+ T-cell large granular lymphocyte leukemia patients were compared with the TCRbeta repertoires of healthy blood donors. Flow cytometry on FACSCanto II or FACSVerse showed that the purified fractions were more than 95% pure among lymphocytes.

As for this clone: Its antigen is still unknown. Base qualities are not at hand, and no much larger clone is one base apart.

There are 15 amino acids in the CDR3, from cysteine to phenylalanine inclusive. Of all the DNA, just the CDR3 is kept, 45 bases in frame from base 1. V is clipped by 6 bases and J by 0 bases, and the sequence between their germline boundaries is 12 bases long. CDR1 and CDR2 were assigned from the germline V gene as KGHSH and LQKENI. The healthy control group was made up of some 38 blood donors, and the Finnish Red Cross blood service supplied their buffy coats. All TCR-sequenced material derived from peripheral blood: patient blood samples and healthy donor buffy coats. Ficoll-Hypaque gradient centrifugation was used to isolate peripheral blood mononuclear cells. Magnetic purification was used to isolate CD4+ cells from the buffy coats of the healthy controls. Genomic DNA was extracted with the Gentra Puregene Cell and Tissue kit and quantified on a Qubit 2.0 fluorometer. The immunoSEQ assay at survey resolution was used to sequence TCRbeta rearrangements from genomic DNA. As for how the authors treated the data: In the TCR sequencing data, the smallest productive clonotype frequency that could be detected was 2.59 x 10-5. Only productive TCRbeta rearrangements, meaning sequences that were complete and in-frame, were kept for the analyses. Clonality for each sample was calculated as Simpson clonality in the immunoSEQ Analyzer version 3.0. Clones were binned by frequency as very rare, small, medium, large (1-20%) or hyperexpanded (>20%). Generation probabilities were estimated with OLGA 1.2.3, V-gene circos plots were made with VDJtools, specificities were searched in VDJdb, and CDR3 motifs were identified with GLIPH. The table was pulled from immuneACCESS by TCRdb, which kept in-frame rearrangements only. Such tables lose some clones; where checked, under half of the loss comes from unresolved V genes, and the rest has no known cause. V and J calls plus clone size are reproduced from that table; the DNA served to infer D and trimming. The sample table holds about 21,000 clones, of which about three quarters were seen once. The top ten constitute about 29% of the sample.

Findings and caveats that apply to the study as a whole: Enrichment of TRBV06-family usage was observed among the top patient clones (8/27) relative to healthy controls (2/35). The data were not HLA-matched, and the relatively small sample size could explain the higher clonality seen in CD4+ compared with CD8+ T-LGLL. Main leukemic clonotypes were private to each patient, although 25% to 30% appeared at low frequency in other patients' non-leukemic repertoires. CD4-sorted patient repertoires appeared more clonal than healthy CD4+ repertoires, and this difference persisted after removing the putative leukemic clones.

The clonotype comes from a human donor in good health. The rearrangement joined TRBV18 to TRBJ2-1, with the D segment possibly TRBD1 or TRBD2, each aligning over 5 bases. The sample taken for sequencing was CD4+ T cells from blood buffy coats. The CDR3 has the sequence CASSLGGSSYNEQFF. The DNA reads as follows: TGTGCCAGCTCCCTTGGGGGAAGCTCCTACAATGAGCAGTTCTTC.